Each of the 22 T cell receptor beta chains below was sequenced from the same sample in a study of blood T cell repertoires in COVID-19. The method was immunoSEQ multiplex PCR; TCRdb's version includes in-frame clones alone and lacks a portion of them. The table records about 150,000 clones, more than 80% of them present only once. Material for sequencing was peripheral blood. The receptors come from a man aged 50 to 59 with acute or convalescent COVID-19.

The chain recombines TRBV29-1 with TRBJ2-7; D may be TRBD1 (5 bases). V lost 2 bases and J lost 2, with 16 bases in between. The length of the CDR3 is 15 residues. Germline CDR1 and CDR2: SQVTM and ANQGSEA. CDR3 residues: CSVELSGNNAYEQYF. The DNA for the CDR3 is TGCAGCGTTGAATTGTCAGGGAATAATGCCTACGAGCAGTACTTC.

This clone was found a few times. This chain joins TRBV29-1 and TRBJ2-7, with 9 bases fitting TRBD2. J lost 6 bases, V lost 1 base, and 7 bases had no gene match. CDR3 length equals 14 residues. The V gene's germline CDR1 is SQVTM and CDR2 ANQGSEA. CDR3 region: CSVEGASGTGEQYF. The CDR3 DNA follows: TGCAGCGTTGAAGGGGCTAGCGGGACCGGCGAGCAGTACTTC.

The chain carries TRBV7-8 and TRBJ1-1, with a possible D match to TRBD1 (6 bases). Germline loops: CDR1 SGHVS, CDR2 FQNEAQ. Trimming pared 5 bases from V and 3 bases from J, leaving 13 bases between. The CDR3 contains 14 residues. CDR3 in amino acids: CASSGGGADTEAFF. CDR3 sequence (DNA): TGTGCCAGCAGCGGGGGCGGAGCGGACACTGAAGCTTTCTTT.

As concerns this clone: One end of the junction does not line up with germline, which may come from a read error. V usage is TRBV10-3 and J usage is TRBJ2-7; 12 bases align to TRBD2. Looked up from germline, CDR1 is ENHRY and CDR2 is SYGVKD. This CDR3 is 15 amino acids long. The CDR3 spells CAISDWTSGTYGQYF. DNA for the CDR3: TGTGCCATCAGTGACTGGACTAGCGGGACCTACGGGCAGTACTTC.

This clone was found a few times. V usage is TRBV12-3 or TRBV12-4 and J usage is TRBJ1-3; D is undetermined. V was clipped by 0 bases and J by 2 bases, with 2 bases between them. The CDR3 is 13 residues long. CDR3: CASSLATGNTIYF. The CDR3 bases are TGTGCCAGCAGTTTAGCCACTGGAAACACCATATATTTT.

This rearrangement joins TRBV5-1 to TRBJ1-1; 8 bases map to TRBD1. Germline lookup yields CDR1 SGHRS and CDR2 YFSETQ. J was trimmed by 1 base and V by 0 bases; bases with no gene match: 11. This CDR3 is built from 18 residues. CDR3 region: CASSLEGQGASRNTEAFF. CDR3 coding DNA: TGCGCCAGCAGCTTGGAGGGCCAGGGGGCTTCTAGGAACACTGAAGCTTTCTTT.

This chain joins TRBV6-1 and TRBJ2-7, with TRBD2 identical over 13 bases. The CDR3 is 15 amino acids. Per the germline V gene, CDR1 is MNHNS and CDR2 is SASEGT. V trimming: 4 bases; J trimming: 5 bases; junction bases outside the gene matches: 5. CDR3 region: CASSGGLAGVNEQYF. Here the CDR3 DNA reads TGTGCCAGCAGTGGAGGACTAGCGGGAGTCAACGAGCAGTACTTC.

The chain employs TRBV28 and TRBJ1-5; D remains ambiguous. The V gene's germline CDR1 is MDHEN and CDR2 SYDVKM. This CDR3 has 14 residues. Trimming removed 6 bases from V and 7 bases from J, with 16 bases in between. The CDR3 region has the DNA TGTGCCAGCAGGACCGGACCGTCGGGACAGCCCCAGCATTTT. It is translated as CASRTGPSGQPQHF.

J is TRBJ2-7 and V is TRBV28; 8 bases agree with TRBD2. V lost 5 bases to trimming and J lost 3 bases; unmatched junction nucleotides: 6. Germline V gives CDR1 MDHEN, CDR2 SYDVKM. This CDR3 comprises 14 residues. The CDR3 loop reads CASSRAGGHYEQYF. DNA of the CDR3: TGTGCCAGCAGTAGGGCGGGGGGCCACTACGAGCAGTACTTC.

This sequence joins TRBV11-2 and TRBJ2-2; 8 bases are shared with TRBD2. The CDR3 length is 15 residues. The V and J ends lost 6 bases and 7 bases, in that order; junction bases with no gene match: 10. Germline V CDR1 and CDR2: SGHAT, FQNNGV. This CDR3 is CASRRILAGGGELFF. DNA for the CDR3: TGTGCCAGCAGGCGTATCCTAGCGGGTGGCGGGGAGCTGTTTTTT.

V and J are TRBV4-1 and TRBJ2-3; possible D gene TRBD2, 7 bases. Trimming took off 2 bases at V and 2 bases at J, with 26 bases between the two ends. The CDR3 runs 20 residues. Looked up from germline, CDR1 is MGHRA and CDR2 is YSYEKL. CDR3 residues: CASSQFEGGAHHKNTDTQYF. The CDR3 nucleotides read TGCGCCAGCAGCCAATTTGAAGGGGGGGCTCACCACAAAAACACAGATACGCAGTATTTT.

The chain is built from TRBV4-2 and TRBJ1-3, with D maybe TRBD1 (5 bases). CDR1 and CDR2 from the germline V gene are LGHNA and YNFKEQ. The V and J ends lost 8 bases and 3 bases respectively, with 14 bases between them. The CDR3 is 14 amino acids. The CDR3 is CASQDTSLGNTIYF. The CDR3 bases are TGTGCCAGCCAGGACACCTCTCTTGGAAACACCATATATTTT.

The V call is TRBV7-9, the J call TRBJ1-6; no firm D call. The V end was cut by 3 bases, the J end by 14 bases, with 8 bases between. The CDR3 is made up of 11 amino acids. The germline gives CDR1 SEHNR, CDR2 FQNEAQ (reference sequence). The CDR3 protein is CASSFGYTLHF. DNA for the CDR3: TGTGCCAGCAGCTTCGGGTACACCCTCCACTTT.

The genes are TRBV7-9 and TRBJ1-1; no reliable D call. Per the germline V gene, CDR1 is SEHNR and CDR2 is FQNEAQ (reference sequence). The CDR3 is 14 residues long. V lost 1 base and J lost 1, with 7 bases in between. CDR3 in DNA: TGTGCCAGCAGCTTAGGCTCACAGAACACTGAAGCTTTCTTT. It yields the protein CASSLGSQNTEAFF.

The V call is TRBV27, the J call TRBJ2-1; D ambiguous. The CDR3 runs 13 residues. Trimming shortened V by 5 bases and J by 9 bases, and 14 bases separated the two germline ends. Germline lookup yields CDR1 MNHEY and CDR2 SMNVEV (reference sequence). In DNA form, the CDR3 reads TGTGCCAGCAGTACATCACTATCGCGTGAGCAGTTCTTC. It translates to CASSTSLSREQFF.

The chain links TRBV28 to TRBJ1-1, with D possibly matching TRBD1 (6 bases). Trimming took off 6 bases at V and 4 bases at J, with 12 bases between the two ends. CDR1 and CDR2 from the germline V gene are MDHEN and SYDVKM. This CDR3 comprises 13 residues. This CDR3 is CASSPGGGTEAFF. The CDR3 DNA follows: TGTGCCAGCAGCCCGGGAGGGGGCACTGAAGCTTTCTTT.

The chain links TRBV28 to TRBJ1-1, with D possibly TRBD1 on 5 matching bases. In germline, CDR1 is MDHEN, CDR2 SYDVKM. V lost 7 bases and J lost 1, with 34 bases in between. The CDR3 runs to 21 residues. The CDR3 DNA sequence: TGTGCCAGCAAAGGAATCCTTCTTCGTGGGCCAGGGCTTTTGGGGAACACTGAAGCTTTCTTT. It specifies CASKGILLRGPGLLGNTEAFF.

V is TRBV11-2 and J is TRBJ1-2; 7 positions match TRBD1. The J segment lost 8 bases and the V segment lost 3 bases, leaving 6 bases of the junction unmatched. This CDR3 is built from 13 residues. In germline, CDR1 is SGHAT, CDR2 FQNNGV. CDR3 coding DNA: TGTGCCAGCAGCTTGACAGGGATACAAGGCTACACCTTC. Its translation: CASSLTGIQGYTF.

This chain uses TRBV28 with TRBJ1-5; D call uncertain. The V gene's germline CDR1 is MDHEN and CDR2 SYDVKM. Trimming left V 7 bases short and J 5 bases short, with 15 bases between. This CDR3 contains 14 residues. The CDR3 sequence: CASTLVGRDQPQHF. CDR3 nucleotide sequence: TGTGCCAGCACCTTGGTAGGGCGGGATCAGCCCCAGCATTTT.

The chain employs TRBV19 and TRBJ1-2; 8 nucleotides match TRBD1. The CDR3 covers 12 residues. J gave up 5 bases and V 9 bases, and 5 bases lay outside the gene matches. From germline, CDR1 is LNHDA and CDR2 SQIVND (reference sequence). CDR3 sequence: CASSDRAYGYTF. The CDR3 DNA sequence: TGTGCCAGCTCGGACAGGGCTTATGGCTACACCTTC.

The CDR3 spells CASSQTPRDSHDEQFF. The CDR3 coding sequence is TGTGCCAGCAGCCAAACCCCTCGGGACAGCCACGACGAGCAGTTCTTC. This rearrangement joins TRBV3-1 (or the pseudogene TRBV3-2) to TRBJ2-1; 7 bases agree with TRBD1. This CDR3 region has 16 residues. The V gene's germline CDR1 is LGHDT and CDR2 YNNKEL (reference sequence). V was clipped by 2 bases and J by 10 bases; unmatched bases: 14.

This clone showed up just a few times. The chain carries TRBV4-1 and TRBJ2-1; TRBD1 might be the D (5 bases). Per the germline V gene, CDR1 is MGHRA and CDR2 is YSYEKL. Trimming pared 2 bases from V and 0 bases from J, leaving 11 bases between. The CDR3 has 16 residues. The CDR3 loop reads CASSQTQGSSYNEQFF. The DNA for the CDR3 is TGCGCCAGCAGCCAAACCCAGGGTAGCTCCTACAATGAGCAGTTCTTC.